The clone carrying this TCR beta chain was counted at least ten times. Arm-PCR of CDR3 regions and iRepertoire HTBI primers were used to build TCR beta libraries. Each CDR3 protein gets one entry after TCRdb re-called the multiplex PCR reads with MiXCR. Among about 420,000 distinct CDR3 sequences listed, less than 20% were seen once. The sample comes from a study of regulatory T cells in long-lasting Graves disease. Time point described: newly diagnosed GD, antithyroid drugs for less than 3 months. PBMC RNA served as the TCR library source. Per American Thyroid Association guidelines, Graves' disease was diagnosed. Into tubes containing EDTA, 8 to 9 milliliters of peripheral blood were drawn. The data were also submitted as part of a second study, on T cells in Graves' hyperthyroidism and ophthalmopathy.

This sequence originates from a woman between 18 and 30 years old with Graves disease. Sequenced here: peripheral blood mononuclear cells (PBMCs), sampled at new diagnosis, from a patient treated with antithyroid drugs.

The CDR3 DNA sequence: TGTGCCTACCACGGAGTAAAGACCCAGTACTTC. Residues: CAYHGVKTQYF. The chain is built from TRBV30 and TRBJ2-5; the D is unclear. CDR1 and CDR2 from the germline V gene are GTSNPN and SVGIG (reference sequence). This CDR3 has 11 amino acids. V lost 7 bases, J lost 6 bases, and 12 bases lay in between.